This T cell receptor (beta chain) was retrieved from a study of response to subunit inactivated influenza vaccine. This CDR3 spans 12 amino acids. Trimming removed 3 bases from V and 5 bases from J, with 8 bases in between. Looked up from germline, CDR1 is KGHSH and CDR2 is LQKENI. Remarks on this clonotype: No antigen is known for it.

Study-level points and caveats: With each seasonal influenza vaccination, the authors suggested, few new T cells are recruited.

TCRdb passed the RT-PCR reads through MiXCR, listing each CDR3 protein once. The sample has approximately 680,000 distinct CDR3 sequences; 15% to 19% are singletons. The receptor was derived from a man aged 50-59 years who received an inactivated influenza vaccine. The sequences come from PBMCs from blood, collected 12 days after vaccination. The chain combines TRBV18 with TRBJ2-7, with D possibly being TRBD1 (6 bases). CDR3: CASSPSGDEQYF. CDR3 nucleotides: TGTGCCAGCTCACCTTCAGGGGACGAGCAGTACTTC. Drawing the rest from reference TRBV18 and TRBJ2-7, the complete variable domain is NAGVMQNPRHLVRRRGQEARLRCSPMKGHSHVYWYRQLPEEGLKFMVYLQKENIIDESGMPKERFSAEFPKEGPSILRIQQVVRGDSAAYFCASSPSGDEQYFGPGTRLTVT.